The 2 T cell receptor beta chains in this list originate from one sample, sequenced in a study of T cells in Graves' hyperthyroidism and ophthalmopathy. RNA transcripts yielded amplified TCR beta CDR3 regions. The HTBI set primed first-round TCR CDR3 RT-PCR. In TCRdb, the multiplex PCR reads were re-called with MiXCR into one record per CDR3 protein. This sample has roughly 93,000 distinct CDR3 sequences, with roughly 39% found just once. The sequenced sample was peripheral blood or thyroid tissue (not recorded which). These receptor sequences come from a woman aged 25 to 39 with Graves' hyperthyroidism.

The chain is built from TRBV6-1 and TRBJ2-7, with 10 positions matching TRBD2. V was pared by 7 bases and J by 3 bases, with 9 bases of the junction left unmatched. This CDR3 comprises 15 residues. CDR1 MNHNS and CDR2 SASEGT come from the germline V gene. The chain's CDR3 is CASTGAGGGFYEQYF. CDR3 in DNA: TGTGCCAGCACTGGAGCGGGAGGGGGATTCTACGAGCAGTACTTC.

The rearrangement uses TRBV12-3 or TRBV12-4 and TRBJ1-3, with D possibly being TRBD1 (6 bases). This CDR3 is 14 amino acids long. V dropped 5 bases and J dropped 7 bases, with 15 bases sitting between them. For the CDR3, the DNA is TGTGCCAGCAGTCCGAGAGGGGGGAGGAACACCATATATTTT. Its translation: CASSPRGGRNTIYF.